The clone carrying this TCR beta chain was observed many times. V was clipped by 6 bases and J by 0 bases, with 20 bases between them. CDR3 size: 18 residues. Per the germline V gene, CDR1 is MNHNS and CDR2 is SASEGT. Unique molecular identifiers were incorporated during preparation of the TCRbeta library. TCRdb independently ran MiXCR on the PCR reads; one entry per CDR3 protein. Here the sample spans 200,000 to 300,000 distinct CDR3 sequences, more than 10% being singletons. The data stem from a study of T-cell reconstitution after alpha-beta-depleted transplantation in children. Specimen: PBMCs from the stem cell graft donor, collected from the stem cell graft. This clonotype was obtained from a human donor who donated a stem cell graft to a child with acute lymphoblastic leukemia. The rearrangement links TRBV6-1 to TRBJ1-4; D is uncertain. The CDR3 sequence is CASSFPLFVGATNEKLFF. The CDR3, as DNA: TGTGCCAGCAGCTTCCCATTGTTTGTCGGGGCAACTAATGAAAAACTGTTTTTT.